This TCR beta chain was obtained from a study of OX40 agonist ivuxolimab in advanced cancers. For the study at large: Ivuxolimab, an antibody acting as an agonist of OX40 (CD134), was used to treat patients. Overall study results and limits: People who partly responded at 0.1-3.0 mg/kg had some of the least clonal expansion seen. Low normalized T-cell clonal expansion was also seen in some nonresponders.

Notes on this clone: Its specificity is not known.

Germline V lookup: CDR1 MNHEY, CDR2 SVGAGI. This CDR3 has 15 residues. Trimming left V 2 bases short and J 5 bases short, with 10 bases between. Sequencing used immunoSEQ multiplex PCR; TCRdb keeps in-frame clones, though not all of them. In the table there are about 98,000 clones, approximately 88% of which are singletons. The clonotype was recovered from an adult with an advanced solid tumor such as melanoma, head and neck, liver or kidney cancer. The chain couples TRBV6-5 to TRBJ1-6; D gene unclear. The sequenced sample was CD4+ or CD8+ T cells sorted from blood, obtained in a trial of the OX40 agonist ivuxolimab. CDR3 sequence: CASSYSGRNNSPLHF. The DNA of the CDR3 is TGTGCCAGCAGTTACAGTGGACGGAATAATTCACCCCTCCACTTT.